Described below is a single T cell receptor (beta chain) sequence and its context. Its antigen is currently unknown. The sample originates from a study of a mutant IDH1 vaccine in newly diagnosed glioma. Study-wide context: Former treatment meant radiotherapy, temozolomide, or both; the majority had gotten both. V12 came at week 35, V13 at week 47.

Time point specified: week 35, safety follow-up. Vaccination comprised doses that each held 300 ug of mutant IDH1 20-mer peptide, plus topical imiquimod. The donors' diagnosis was new WHO grade 3 or 4 astrocytoma that was IDH1-mutant and ATRX-lost. The CDR3 contains 15 residues. Germline assignment: CDR1 KGHSH and CDR2 LQKENI. Trimming took 4 bases from V and 4 from J; bases not matched to a gene: 7. Assay: immunoSEQ multiplex PCR; the TCRdb copy retains only in-frame clones and omits some. The profile shows 50,000 to 70,000 clones, roughly 84% of them singletons. The J gene is TRBJ2-7, the V gene TRBV18; 10 positions match TRBD1. The clonotype originates from a man under 40 with glioma. Here the sequenced sample was PBMCs, taken from a glioma patient whose treatment included an IDH1 peptide vaccine. In DNA form, the CDR3 reads TGTGCCAGCTCACGAACCGGGACAGGGGCATACGAGCAGTACTTC. The encoded protein is CASSRTGTGAYEQYF. The full variable domain, rest sourced from reference TRBV18 and TRBJ2-7, is NAGVMQNPRHLVRRRGQEARLRCSPMKGHSHVYWYRQLPEEGLKFMVYLQKENIIDESGMPKERFSAEFPKEGPSILRIQQVVRGDSAAYFCASSRTGTGAYEQYFGPGTRLTVT.